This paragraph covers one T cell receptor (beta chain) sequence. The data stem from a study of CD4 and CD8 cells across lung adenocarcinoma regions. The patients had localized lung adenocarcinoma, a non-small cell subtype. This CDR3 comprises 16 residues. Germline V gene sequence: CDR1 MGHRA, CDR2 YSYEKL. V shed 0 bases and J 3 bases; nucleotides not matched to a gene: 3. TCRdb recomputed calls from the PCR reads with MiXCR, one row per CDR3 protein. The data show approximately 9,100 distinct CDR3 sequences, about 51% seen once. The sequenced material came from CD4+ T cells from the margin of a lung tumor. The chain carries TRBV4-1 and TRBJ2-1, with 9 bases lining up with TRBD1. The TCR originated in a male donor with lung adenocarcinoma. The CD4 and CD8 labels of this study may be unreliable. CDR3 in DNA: TGCGCCAGCAGCCAAGATGGGGACAGGGACTACAATGAGCAGTTCTTC. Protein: CASSQDGDRDYNEQFF.